A single sample is the source of the 26 T cell receptor beta chains below, sequenced in a study of blood T cell repertoires in COVID-19. This table comes from immunoSEQ multiplex PCR, and its TCRdb copy is limited to in-frame clones, with some not included. The repertoire consists of 200,000 to 250,000 clones, with approximately 80% occurring once and the leading ten covering about a sixth. Specimen: peripheral blood. All receptors derive from a woman of 80 years or more with active or convalescent COVID-19.

J is TRBJ1-3 and V is TRBV5-4; D gene unclear. The CDR3 covers 16 residues. The germline V gene encodes CDR1 SGHNT and CDR2 YYREEE (reference sequence). V lost 4 bases to trimming and J lost 4 bases, with 18 bases between them. This CDR3 is CASSKYSTQTGNTIYF. CDR3 nucleotides: TGTGCCAGCAGCAAGTACAGCACGCAGACGGGAAACACCATATATTTT.

The gene calls are TRBV5-1 and TRBJ2-7; a possible D gene is TRBD2 (5 bases). Trimming removed 4 bases from V and 2 bases from J, with 16 bases in between. The CDR3 contains 15 residues. The germline CDR1 and CDR2 sequences are SGHRS and YFSETQ. This chain's CDR3 is CASSRESGPPYEQYF. DNA of the CDR3: TGCGCCAGCAGCAGGGAGAGCGGACCACCCTACGAGCAGTACTTC.

The chain is built from TRBV2 and TRBJ1-3; the match to TRBD1 covers 9 bases. The CDR3 has 14 amino acids. Germline V lookup: CDR1 SNHLY, CDR2 FYNNEI. Trimming removed 9 bases from V and 3 bases from J; junction bases left unmatched: 6. CDR3 amino acids: CASRTGDYGNTIYF. CDR3 coding DNA: TGTGCCAGTCGGACAGGGGATTATGGAAACACCATATATTTT. Complete variable domain (other parts from reference TRBV2 and TRBJ1-3): EPEVTQTPSHQVTQMGQEVILRCVPISNHLYFYWYRQILGQKVEFLVSFYNNEISEKSEIFDDQFSVERPDGSNFTLKIRSTKLEDSAMYFCASRTGDYGNTIYFGEGSWLTVV.

This clone came up once. The J gene is TRBJ2-7, the V gene TRBV5-8; tentatively, D is TRBD1 (6 bases). CDR1 and CDR2 (germline): SGHTS, YDEGEE. The CDR3 contains 13 residues. The V end was cut by 6 bases, the J end by 2 bases, with 12 bases between. The CDR3 DNA reads as TGTGCCAGCAAACCGGGACAAGCCTACGAGCAGTACTTC. Protein product: CASKPGQAYEQYF.

V gene TRBV5-8 combines with J gene TRBJ2-3; TRBD2 aligns across 11 bases. Losses at the gene ends were 3 bases for V and 2 bases for J; bases not matched to a gene: 2. CDR3 length: 15 amino acids. Germline assignment: CDR1 SGHTS and CDR2 YDEGEE. CDR3 protein: CASSSGLADTDTQYF. The CDR3 DNA follows: TGTGCCAGCAGCTCGGGACTAGCGGACACAGATACGCAGTATTTT.

The chain employs TRBV19 and TRBJ2-1; 11 bases line up with TRBD2. This CDR3 spans 16 amino acids. The junction had 7 bases not matched to a gene; V was cut back by 5 bases and J by 4 bases. Germline CDR1 is LNHDA and CDR2 is SQIVND (reference sequence). CDR3: CASSVTGLAAYNEQFF. As DNA, the CDR3 is TGTGCCAGTAGTGTTACGGGACTAGCGGCGTACAATGAGCAGTTCTTC.

J is TRBJ1-6 and V is TRBV6-2 or TRBV6-3; D uncertain. The CDR3 has 14 amino acids. Trimming removed 0 bases at V and 14 bases at J, with 14 bases between. Germline-derived CDR1 and CDR2 are MNHEY and SVGEGT. For the CDR3, the DNA is TGTGCCAGCAGTTACTCTTCGACAACCCAAACCCTCCACTTT. It encodes CASSYSSTTQTLHF.

V usage is TRBV14 and J usage is TRBJ2-2; 10 bases fit TRBD1. This CDR3 is built from 16 residues. In germline, CDR1 is SGHDN, CDR2 FVKESK. V lost 0 bases and J lost 7; bases outside the gene matches: 5. The CDR3 loop is CASSQETGGAVGELFF. The DNA for the CDR3 is TGTGCCAGCAGCCAAGAGACAGGGGGCGCAGTCGGGGAGCTGTTTTTT.

This clone was seen a single time. The J gene is TRBJ2-7, the V gene TRBV2; 9 nucleotides line up with TRBD1. Trimming cost V 6 bases and J 5 bases; bases outside gene matches: 8. Germline V CDR1 and CDR2: SNHLY, FYNNEI. This CDR3 is 14 amino acids long. The CDR3: CASRTGQGSDEQYF. The DNA for the CDR3 is TGTGCCAGCAGGACCGGACAGGGGTCGGACGAGCAGTACTTC.

The CDR3 DNA is TGTGCCAGCAGTAAGGGACAGGGCAGTGGCGGGGAGCTGTTTTTT. Protein sequence: CASSKGQGSGGELFF. V usage is TRBV6-2 or TRBV6-3 and J usage is TRBJ2-2; 9 bases are shared with TRBD1. The CDR3 is 15 residues long. V dropped 5 bases and J dropped 7; count of bases not matched to a gene: 8. Germline lookup yields CDR1 MNHEY and CDR2 SVGEGT.

This clone is a singleton in its sample. The chain couples TRBV5-4 to TRBJ2-2; 10 bases fit TRBD1. Germline V CDR1 and CDR2: SGHNT, YYREEE (reference sequence). V lost 4 bases and J lost 2; bases outside the gene matches: 14. The CDR3 loop spans 19 amino acids. The CDR3 loop reads CASSAGQGLSGGNTGELFF. The CDR3 bases are TGTGCCAGCAGCGCGGGACAGGGGCTGAGCGGGGGTAACACCGGGGAGCTGTTTTTT.

The gene calls are TRBV7-2 and TRBJ2-2; unclear D gene. V was clipped by 1 base and J by 1 base, with 7 bases between them. The CDR3 is 15 amino acids. Germline-derived CDR1 and CDR2 are SGHTA and FQGNSA. CDR3 amino acids: CASSLVPQNTGELFF. CDR3 in DNA: TGTGCCAGCAGCTTAGTTCCCCAGAACACCGGGGAGCTGTTTTTT.

This clone was counted only a few times. The chain has TRBV5-6 and TRBJ1-5, with TRBD1 matching over 11 bases. CDR3 length: 16 amino acids. CDR1 and CDR2 from the germline V gene are SGHDT and YYEEEE. V lost 4 bases to trimming and J lost 3 bases; unmatched junction nucleotides: 6. In DNA, the CDR3 is TGTGCCAGCAGCCGAAGGACAGGGGGCAACAATCAGCCCCAGCATTTT. Translation: CASSRRTGGNNQPQHF. The whole variable domain, remainder taken from reference TRBV5-6 and TRBJ1-5, is DAGVTQSPTHLIKTRGQQVTLRCSPKSGHDTVSWYQQALGQGPQFIFQYYEEEERQRGNFPDRFSGHQFPNYSSELNVNALLLGDSALYLCASSRRTGGNNQPQHFGDGTRLSIL.

The V call is TRBV5-1, the J call TRBJ2-7, with a tentative D call TRBD1 (5 bases). The CDR3 is 15 amino acids. Germline V CDR1 and CDR2: SGHRS, YFSETQ. With 2 bases removed from V and 4 bases from J, the gap between germline ends came to 16 bases. The CDR3 spells CASSLPRLDIYEQYF. CDR3 DNA: TGCGCCAGCAGCTTACCAAGATTGGACATTTACGAGCAGTACTTC.

The chain joins TRBV5-1 to TRBJ1-4; D call uncertain. The germline V and J ends were trimmed by 4 bases and 7 bases, with 8 bases remaining between them. The CDR3 totals 12 residues. Looked up from germline, CDR1 is SGHRS and CDR2 is YFSETQ. CDR3 loop: CASSPGGEKLFF. CDR3 bases: TGCGCCAGCAGCCCTGGCGGTGAAAAACTGTTTTTT.

The J gene is TRBJ2-2, the V gene TRBV2; D may be TRBD1 (6 bases). CDR3 size: 14 residues. V was shortened by 8 bases and J by 3 bases, with 13 bases between the two germline ends. Per germline, CDR1 SNHLY and CDR2 FYNNEI. CDR3 protein: CASGGTRHTGELFF. For the CDR3, the DNA is TGTGCCAGCGGGGGCACCCGCCACACCGGGGAGCTGTTTTTT.

J is TRBJ1-2 and V is TRBV4-2; D is ambiguous. This CDR3 spans 14 amino acids. V lost 0 bases to trimming and J lost 8 bases, with 13 bases between them. CDR1 and CDR2 (germline): LGHNA, YNFKEQ. The CDR3: CASSQDQAVRGYTF. CDR3 DNA: TGTGCCAGCAGCCAAGATCAAGCGGTGCGAGGCTACACCTTC.

V gene TRBV5-4 combines with J gene TRBJ2-2, with TRBD2 as a possible D gene (6 bases). Trimming shortened V by 0 bases and J by 4 bases, and 10 bases separated the two germline ends. From germline, CDR1 is SGHNT and CDR2 YYREEE (reference sequence). This CDR3 comprises 15 residues. As DNA, the CDR3 is TGTGCCAGCAGCTTGGATAGCGGTGTCACCGGGGAGCTGTTTTTT. Translated: CASSLDSGVTGELFF. The whole variable domain, filled in from reference TRBV5-4 and TRBJ2-2, reads ETGVTQSPTHLIKTRGQQVTLRCSSQSGHNTVSWYQQALGQGPQFIFQYYREEENGRGNFPPRFSGLQFPNYSSELNVNALELDDSALYLCASSLDSGVTGELFFGEGSRLTVL.

This chain links TRBV19 with TRBJ1-5; no firm D call. Germline CDR1 is LNHDA and CDR2 is SQIVND (reference sequence). Trimming removed 4 bases at V and 1 base at J, with 5 bases between. The CDR3 runs 13 residues. For the CDR3, the DNA is TGTGCCAGTAGTAGCGCGAGCAATCAGCCCCAGCATTTT. It is translated as CASSSASNQPQHF.

The rearrangement links TRBV18 to TRBJ1-6; TRBD1 matches at 7 bases. Germline loops: CDR1 KGHSH, CDR2 LQKENI. The CDR3 loop spans 15 amino acids. The V and J ends lost 0 bases and 10 bases, in that order; junction bases with no gene match: 6. CDR3 sequence (DNA): TGTGCCAGCTCACCACCCGACAGGGATGACTCACCCCTCCACTTT. It is translated as CASSPPDRDDSPLHF.

V gene TRBV5-1 combines with J gene TRBJ2-7; TRBD1 matches at 10 bases. Germline trimming cut 3 bases from V and 5 bases from J; bases unmatched to any gene: 8. Germline V lookup: CDR1 SGHRS, CDR2 YFSETQ. This CDR3 spans 15 amino acids. The CDR3 DNA is TGCGCCAGCAGCTCCGGGACAGGGGACTACAACGAGCAGTACTTC. This translates into CASSSGTGDYNEQYF.

This clone is a singleton in its sample. The V and J genes are TRBV27 and TRBJ2-2; 8 nucleotides agree with TRBD2. CDR1 MNHEY and CDR2 SMNVEV come from the germline V gene (reference sequence). The V segment lost 3 bases and the J segment 0 bases; nucleotides outside the gene matches: 6. CDR3 length: 17 residues. Here the CDR3 DNA reads TGTGCCAGCAGTTTCCGGCGGGGGGCCCCGAACACCGGGGAGCTGTTTTTT. Protein sequence: CASSFRRGAPNTGELFF.

V and J are TRBV2 and TRBJ1-3; no firm D call. The CDR3 runs 15 residues. V dropped 5 bases and J dropped 0 bases, with 11 bases sitting between them. Per germline, CDR1 SNHLY and CDR2 FYNNEI. The CDR3 here is CASSWSGFSGNTIYF. The CDR3 DNA follows: TGTGCCAGCAGTTGGTCAGGCTTCTCTGGAAACACCATATATTTT.

A word on this clone: This same CDR3 is encoded by further DNA sequences in the sample. The rearrangement links TRBV5-1 to TRBJ2-5; TRBD2 matches 8 bases. CDR1 and CDR2 from the germline V gene are SGHRS and YFSETQ. Losses at the gene ends were 0 bases for V and 5 bases for J; bases not matched to a gene: 0. The CDR3 runs to 13 residues. CDR3 loop: CASSLGLAETQYF. CDR3 bases: TGCGCCAGCAGCTTGGGACTAGCGGAGACCCAGTACTTC.

The chain's CDR3 is CASSQGSLRGYINGTQYF. The DNA of the CDR3 is TGTGCCAGCAGCCAAGGCTCTTTGCGGGGGTATATCAATGGTACGCAGTATTTT. This chain joins TRBV3-1 (or the pseudogene TRBV3-2) and TRBJ2-3; 7 bases line up with TRBD2. Per germline, CDR1 LGHDT and CDR2 YNNKEL (reference sequence). Unmatched junction bases numbered 18, after V lost 1 base and J lost 8 bases. The length of the CDR3 is 18 residues.

The chain is built from TRBV4-3 and TRBJ2-3; no firm D call. Germline values: CDR1 LGHNA, CDR2 YSLEER. The CDR3 has 13 residues. V lost 3 bases and J lost 2, with 6 bases in between. DNA of the CDR3: TGCGCCAGCAGCCAGAGGTACACAGATACGCAGTATTTT. Translated, it gives CASSQRYTDTQYF.